What follows are 26 T cell receptor beta chains derived from one specimen sequenced in a study of cytomegalovirus exposure and HLA in healthy donors. TCRdb's table, derived via immunoSEQ multiplex PCR, lists solely in-frame clones and lacks some. The table lists roughly 76,000 clones, 94% of them singletons. The sequenced sample was PBMCs. Receptors were obtained from a man in his late teens or twenties in good health and CMV-seropositive.

The chain couples TRBV7-9 to TRBJ2-1, with D possibly matching TRBD2 (6 bases). The CDR3 consists of 15 residues. Germline V gives CDR1 SEHNR, CDR2 FQNEAQ (reference sequence). Trimming shortened V by 7 bases and J by 4 bases, and 17 bases separated the two germline ends. Here the CDR3 reads CASTPGGDQYNEQFF. CDR3 nucleotides: TGTGCCAGCACCCCAGGAGGGGATCAATACAATGAGCAGTTCTTC.

The J gene is TRBJ2-7, the V gene TRBV5-1; 9 positions agree with TRBD1. The CDR3 loop spans 14 amino acids. With V trimmed by 4 bases and J by 4 bases, 6 bases remained unmatched. The V gene's germline CDR1 is SGHRS and CDR2 YFSETQ. CDR3 sequence reads: CASSSTGGQYEQYF. CDR3 bases: TGCGCCAGCAGCAGCACAGGGGGCCAGTACGAGCAGTACTTC. Full variable domain (missing parts from reference TRBV5-1 and TRBJ2-7): KAGVTQTPRYLIKTRGQQVTLSCSPISGHRSVSWYQQTPGQGLQFLFEYFSETQRNKGNFPGRFSGRQFSNSRSEMNVSTLELGDSALYLCASSSTGGQYEQYFGPGTRLTVT.

The V gene is TRBV14, the J gene TRBJ2-1; 12 bases agree with TRBD2. The CDR3 contains 15 residues. V was clipped by 1 base and J by 8 bases; unmatched bases: 3. CDR1 is SGHDN and CDR2 is FVKESK in the germline V gene. This chain's CDR3 is CASSQGTSGMDEQFF. The CDR3 DNA follows: TGTGCCAGCAGCCAAGGGACTAGCGGGATGGATGAGCAGTTCTTC.

This sequence joins TRBV2 and TRBJ1-5; 9 bases map to TRBD1. Germline CDR1 is SNHLY and CDR2 is FYNNEI. This CDR3 contains 14 residues. Unmatched junction bases numbered 1, after V lost 4 bases and J lost 3 bases. CDR3: CASSGQGVNQPQHF. The DNA of the CDR3 is TGTGCCAGCAGTGGACAGGGGGTCAATCAGCCCCAGCATTTT.

The V call is TRBV7-9, the J call TRBJ2-1; 10 nucleotides line up with TRBD2. The CDR3 has 16 residues. Unmatched junction bases numbered 10, after V lost 2 bases and J lost 9 bases. Germline V gene sequence: CDR1 SEHNR, CDR2 FQNEAQ (reference sequence). The CDR3 sequence: CASSLPIAGGLGEQFF. The DNA of the CDR3 is TGTGCCAGCAGCTTACCCATAGCGGGAGGACTCGGTGAGCAGTTCTTC.

This chain connects TRBV6-5 to TRBJ2-7, with D possibly being TRBD1 (6 bases). The V gene lost 8 bases and the J gene lost 0 bases, with 11 bases spanning the gap. The CDR3 is made up of 13 amino acids. Germline V gives CDR1 MNHEY, CDR2 SVGAGI. The CDR3 region has the DNA TGTGCCAGCGCAAACAGGGTCTCCTACGAGCAGTACTTC. It codes for CASANRVSYEQYF.

This clone showed up just a few times. The V call is TRBV7-9, the J call TRBJ1-1; D ambiguous. The CDR3 totals 13 residues. V was shortened by 5 bases and J by 3 bases, with 10 bases between the two germline ends. Per germline, CDR1 SEHNR and CDR2 FQNEAQ (reference sequence). The CDR3 here is CASSPLQDTEAFF. The DNA of the CDR3 is TGTGCCAGCAGCCCCCTTCAGGACACTGAAGCTTTCTTT.

The chain carries TRBV11-3 and TRBJ1-1; no clear D. V shed 3 bases and J shed 1 base, with 6 bases lying between them. Germline CDR1 is SGHNT and CDR2 is YENEEA. The CDR3 loop spans 13 amino acids. CDR3 amino acids: CASSFSGNTEAFF. The CDR3 DNA sequence: TGTGCCAGCAGCTTTAGCGGGAACACTGAAGCTTTCTTT.

This chain connects TRBV4-2 to TRBJ2-5; 14 bases agree with TRBD2. The CDR3 spans 16 residues. The germline V gene encodes CDR1 LGHNA and CDR2 YNFKEQ. Germline trimming cut 4 bases from V and 4 bases from J; bases unmatched to any gene: 5. The CDR3 reads CASSPQGLAGVETQYF. DNA for the CDR3: TGTGCCAGCAGCCCCCAGGGACTAGCGGGAGTAGAGACCCAGTACTTC.

The genes are TRBV6-5 and TRBJ1-3; no definite D call. The CDR3 loop spans 14 amino acids. The V gene lost 6 bases and the J gene lost 8 bases, with 17 bases spanning the gap. Germline V gene data show CDR1 as MNHEY and CDR2 as SVGAGI. The CDR3 DNA is TGTGCCAGCAGCTCGCGGTTGCGGAGAGACACCATATATTTT. It yields the protein CASSSRLRRDTIYF.

The rearrangement joins TRBV7-6 to TRBJ2-3; D is uncertain. Trimming shortened V by 3 bases and J by 5 bases, and 6 bases separated the two germline ends. The CDR3 runs to 12 residues. The germline gives CDR1 SGHVS, CDR2 FNYEAQ. CDR3 bases: TGTGCCAGCAGCTTTACCGGAGATACGCAGTATTTT. The encoded protein is CASSFTGDTQYF.

The chain has TRBV5-4 and TRBJ2-5; perhaps TRBD1 as D (6 bases). CDR1 SGHNT and CDR2 YYREEE come from the germline V gene (reference sequence). V was shortened by 4 bases and J by 4 bases, with 14 bases between the two germline ends. This CDR3 region has 14 residues. CDR3: CASSDPQGGETQYF. The DNA of the CDR3 is TGTGCCAGCAGCGATCCACAGGGTGGAGAGACCCAGTACTTC.

V and J are TRBV9 and TRBJ1-3, with 10 positions matching TRBD1. Germline V gene data show CDR1 as SGDLS and CDR2 as YYNGEE. The V gene end was trimmed by 4 bases and the J gene end by 2 bases; junction bases not matched to a gene: 9. The CDR3 is 17 amino acids. Here the CDR3 DNA reads TGTGCCAGCAGCTTCCCTCGGGACAGGGGAGCTGGAAACACCATATATTTT. It encodes CASSFPRDRGAGNTIYF.

There are a few counts of this clone. The chain is built from TRBV7-2 and TRBJ2-7; possibly TRBD2 for D (5 bases). Per the germline V gene, CDR1 is SGHTA and CDR2 is FQGNSA. Trimming cost V 7 bases and J 1 base, with 23 bases left between them. The CDR3 runs to 17 residues. CDR3 sequence (DNA): TGTGCCAGCATCCCCCCGGTTGGGGAGTTGAGGTCCTACGAGCAGTACTTC. It encodes CASIPPVGELRSYEQYF.

The chain recombines TRBV6-5 with TRBJ1-1; perhaps TRBD1 as D (5 bases). Trimming cost V 5 bases and J 4 bases, with 17 bases left between them. Per germline, CDR1 MNHEY and CDR2 SVGAGI. CDR3 length: 15 residues. CDR3 DNA sequence: TGTGCCAGCAGTACTCAAAGGGTCACAGGCACTGAAGCTTTCTTT. Protein: CASSTQRVTGTEAFF.

The chain uses TRBV7-6 and TRBJ2-3, with a tentative D call TRBD2 (6 bases). The CDR3 is 14 amino acids. Germline CDR1 and CDR2: SGHVS and FNYEAQ. With 4 bases removed from V and 10 bases from J, the gap between germline ends came to 18 bases. The CDR3 here is CASSSGTGGGSQYF. The CDR3 DNA is TGTGCCAGCAGCTCCGGGACCGGCGGAGGGTCGCAGTATTTT.

This chain links TRBV2 with TRBJ2-3, with 8 bases identical to TRBD1. This CDR3 region has 15 residues. Germline loops: CDR1 SNHLY, CDR2 FYNNEI. V was clipped by 6 bases and J by 1 base; unmatched bases: 6. The CDR3 DNA reads as TGTGCCAGCAGCGGACAGGGTTGGGGCACAGATACGCAGTATTTT. Its protein is CASSGQGWGTDTQYF.

The V gene is TRBV28, the J gene TRBJ2-7, with D possibly matching TRBD1 (6 bases). CDR1 is MDHEN, CDR2 SYDVKM, per germline. The CDR3 is 14 amino acids. Trimming removed 6 bases at V and 2 bases at J, with 14 bases between. The CDR3 here is CASRPGQLTYEQYF. In nucleotides, the CDR3 is TGTGCCAGCAGACCTGGACAGTTGACCTACGAGCAGTACTTC.

This chain uses TRBV5-4 with TRBJ2-2; D may be TRBD2 (6 bases). The CDR3 covers 12 residues. The germline V gene has CDR1 SGHNT and CDR2 YYREEE (reference sequence). Trimming cost V 4 bases and J 6 bases, with 7 bases left between them. CDR3 sequence (DNA): TGTGCCAGCAGCAGGGAGGCCGGGGAGCTGTTTTTT. Its translation: CASSREAGELFF.

This sequence joins TRBV5-1 and TRBJ2-7; D might be TRBD2 (5 bases). This CDR3 comprises 15 residues. Germline V CDR1 and CDR2: SGHRS, YFSETQ. Trimming removed 0 bases from V and 2 bases from J, with 12 bases in between. CDR3 sequence (DNA): TGCGCCAGCAGCTTGGTCAGCGGACCAACCTACGAGCAGTACTTC. Translation: CASSLVSGPTYEQYF. Based on the CDR3 plus reference TRBV5-1 and TRBJ2-7, the full variable domain is KAGVTQTPRYLIKTRGQQVTLSCSPISGHRSVSWYQQTPGQGLQFLFEYFSETQRNKGNFPGRFSGRQFSNSRSEMNVSTLELGDSALYLCASSLVSGPTYEQYFGPGTRLTVT.

The rearrangement uses TRBV6-6 and TRBJ2-7; a weak D match, TRBD1 (5 bases). V shed 6 bases and J shed 2 bases, with 14 bases lying between them. Germline V CDR1 and CDR2: MNHNY, SVGAGI (reference sequence). The CDR3 sequence is 14 residues long. The CDR3 sequence is CASRTDRPPYEQYF. The CDR3 bases are TGTGCCAGCAGGACAGACCGGCCACCCTACGAGCAGTACTTC.

The chain carries TRBV6-5 and TRBJ1-1; 8 bases align to TRBD1. CDR1 and CDR2 from the germline V gene are MNHEY and SVGAGI. There are 14 residues in the CDR3. Trimming took 10 bases from V and 8 from J; bases not matched to a gene: 15. CDR3 region: CATRGSGRGREAFF. The CDR3 DNA reads TGTGCCACCCGGGGTTCCGGCAGGGGGCGCGAAGCTTTCTTT.

This chain joins TRBV28 and TRBJ2-5; the D gene is possibly TRBD2 (6 bases). The J call is doubtful: the DNA matches TRBJ2-7 better. There are 12 residues in the CDR3. Per the germline V gene, CDR1 is MDHEN and CDR2 is SYDVKM. CDR3 DNA: TGTGCCAGTCTGGGACTGAACTACGAGCAGTACTTC. It is translated as CASLGLNYEQYF.

The chain uses TRBV5-1 and TRBJ2-1; TRBD2 might be the D (7 bases). This CDR3 spans 15 amino acids. The germline gives CDR1 SGHRS, CDR2 YFSETQ. V was cut by 6 bases and J by 4 bases, with 17 bases left in between. CDR3 DNA sequence: TGCGCCAGCAAGGGGGGGCTTGAGGTGTACAATGAGCAGTTCTTC. Amino acid sequence: CASKGGLEVYNEQFF. Based on the CDR3 plus reference TRBV5-1 and TRBJ2-1, the full variable domain is KAGVTQTPRYLIKTRGQQVTLSCSPISGHRSVSWYQQTPGQGLQFLFEYFSETQRNKGNFPGRFSGRQFSNSRSEMNVSTLELGDSALYLCASKGGLEVYNEQFFGPGTRLTVL.

The J gene is TRBJ1-1, the V gene TRBV12-1; the listed D gene, TRBD1, was not tested against the DNA. TRBV12-1 is described as a pseudogene. This CDR3 contains 19 residues. CDR3 sequence: CASSSKNRGLTRENTEAFF. The CDR3, as DNA: TGTGCCAGCAGCTCTAAGAACAGGGGGCTTACCCGGGAAAACACTGAAGCTTTCTTT.

CDR3 loop: CASSPGPGGGKNTEAFF. In nucleotides, the CDR3 is TGTGCCAGCAGCCCGGGCCCAGGGGGCGGGAAGAACACTGAAGCTTTCTTT. The chain links TRBV9 to TRBJ1-1, with TRBD1 matching over 8 bases. This CDR3 is 17 amino acids long. The germline V gene encodes CDR1 SGDLS and CDR2 YYNGEE. Losses at the gene ends were 4 bases for V and 1 base for J; bases not matched to a gene: 12.